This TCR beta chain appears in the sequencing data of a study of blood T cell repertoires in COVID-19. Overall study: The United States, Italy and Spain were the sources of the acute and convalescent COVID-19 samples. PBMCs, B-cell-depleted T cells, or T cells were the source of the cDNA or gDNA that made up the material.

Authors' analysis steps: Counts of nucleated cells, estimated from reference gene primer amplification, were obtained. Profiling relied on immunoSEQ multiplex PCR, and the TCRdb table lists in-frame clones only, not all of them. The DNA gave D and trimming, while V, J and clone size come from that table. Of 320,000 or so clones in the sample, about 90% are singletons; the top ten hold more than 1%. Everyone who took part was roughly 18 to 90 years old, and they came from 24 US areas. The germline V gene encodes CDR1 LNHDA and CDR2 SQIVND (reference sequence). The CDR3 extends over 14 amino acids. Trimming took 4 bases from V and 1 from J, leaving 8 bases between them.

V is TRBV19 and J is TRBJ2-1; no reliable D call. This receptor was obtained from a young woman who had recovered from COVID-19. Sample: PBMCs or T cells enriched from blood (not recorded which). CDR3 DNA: TGTGCCAGTAGTACCCAGGCTTCCTACAATGAGCAGTTCTTC. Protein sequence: CASSTQASYNEQFF. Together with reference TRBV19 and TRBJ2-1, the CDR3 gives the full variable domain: DGGITQSPKYLFRKEGQNVTLSCEQNLNHDAMYWYRQDPGQGLRLIYYSQIVNDFQKGDIAEGYSVSREKKESFPLTVTSAQKNPTAFYLCASSTQASYNEQFFGPGTRLTVL.